The present TCR beta chain was sequenced within a study of read filtering for tumor transcriptome and immune sequencing. Broader study findings: Even smaller IR-seq throughput identified most shared clonotypes. Single-read clonotypes: about 83% of IR-seq clonotypes (roughly 4% of reads), around three quarters of RNA-seq clonotypes (44.6% of reads). Without single-read clonotypes, shared clonotype proportions correlated more between IR-seq and RNA-seq.

This clonotype was detected ten times or more. Its antigen is unidentified. Molecular barcoded adaptors covering alpha/delta and beta/gamma chains were used on 400 ng RNA. TCRdb re-called the reads through MiXCR, storing one row per CDR3 protein. The sample carries 62,000 or so distinct CDR3 sequences, around a fifth recorded once. The V gene's germline CDR1 is MNHEY and CDR2 SMNVEV (reference sequence). This CDR3 spans 15 amino acids. The V and J ends lost 0 bases and 5 bases respectively, with 12 bases between them. The sequencing input was a population of CD138-negative cells sorted from bone marrow. This sequence originates from a donor aged 40 or over with multiple myeloma. The J gene is TRBJ2-3, the V gene TRBV27; no clear D. Here the CDR3 DNA reads TGTGCCAGCAGTTTATCTGCCTTTGGGCGAGATACGCAGTATTTT. Translating gives CASSLSAFGRDTQYF.